These 13 T cell receptor beta chains were all obtained from the same sample, sequenced in a study of brain T cells in children with intractable seizures. Measured with immunoSEQ multiplex PCR; TCRdb has only the in-frame clones, and not every one. The table includes tens of thousands of clones, 80% to 95% detected once. The source was peripheral blood, collected at surgery. All receptors derive from a girl aged 2-10 years with tuberous sclerosis and intractable seizures.

This clone occurred a few times. The chain employs TRBV5-1 and TRBJ1-3; D possibly corresponds to TRBD1 (5 bases). V shed 4 bases and J shed 0 bases, with 8 bases lying between them. This CDR3 comprises 14 residues. Germline V CDR1 and CDR2: SGHRS, YFSETQ. This CDR3 is CASSAGTSGNTIYF. The CDR3 bases are TGCGCCAGCAGCGCCGGGACCTCTGGAAACACCATATATTTT.

The chain has TRBV15 and TRBJ1-2; maybe TRBD1 (5 bases). Germline CDR1 reads LNHNV; CDR2 reads YYDKDF (reference sequence). The CDR3 sequence is 14 residues long. V lost 6 bases to trimming and J lost 2 bases, with 13 bases between them. The CDR3 spells CATSEGGTNYGYTF. CDR3 bases: TGTGCCACCAGTGAGGGAGGGACGAACTATGGCTACACCTTC.

This clone was observed a handful of times. The rearrangement links TRBV7-3 to TRBJ2-7, with D possibly being TRBD2 (5 bases). There are 13 residues in the CDR3. The germline V gene encodes CDR1 SGHTA and CDR2 FQGTGA. The germline V and J ends were trimmed by 5 bases and 3 bases, with 11 bases remaining between them. The CDR3 protein is CASSASGGYEQYF. DNA for the CDR3: TGTGCCAGCAGCGCAAGCGGTGGCTACGAGCAGTACTTC.

This clone has only a few counts. The genes are TRBV24-1 and TRBJ2-1; D is ambiguous. The CDR3 contains 13 residues. Per germline, CDR1 KGHDR and CDR2 SFDVKD. The V end lost 3 bases, the J end lost 6 bases, and 8 bases lay between the germline ends. Written as DNA, the CDR3 is TGTGCCACCAGTGATAACAGTTTCAATGAGCAGTTCTTC. Translating it yields CATSDNSFNEQFF.

This chain connects TRBV6-5 to TRBJ2-5, with D possibly matching TRBD2 (6 bases). The germline V gene encodes CDR1 MNHEY and CDR2 SVGAGI. CDR3 size: 13 residues. The germline V and J ends were trimmed by 5 bases and 3 bases, with 10 bases remaining between them. This chain's CDR3 is CASSKSGEETQYF. In DNA form, the CDR3 reads TGTGCCAGCAGTAAGTCGGGGGAAGAGACCCAGTACTTC.

This rearrangement joins TRBV5-1 to TRBJ2-1; D perhaps matches TRBD2 (6 bases). The length of the CDR3 is 14 residues. With 0 bases removed from V and 3 bases from J, the gap between germline ends came to 7 bases. CDR1 and CDR2 (germline): SGHRS, YFSETQ. The CDR3 spells CASSLVGGYNEQFF. CDR3 sequence (DNA): TGCGCCAGCAGCTTGGTGGGGGGCTACAATGAGCAGTTCTTC.

Regarding this clone: Other DNA sequences from this sample encode an identical CDR3 as well. V is TRBV12-3 or TRBV12-4 and J is TRBJ1-2, with unresolved D. Trimming stripped 2 bases from V and 2 bases from J, with 6 bases between. The CDR3 loop spans 13 amino acids. Here the CDR3 DNA reads TGTGCCAGCAGTTTAACCGGAAACTATGGCTACACCTTC. This sequence encodes CASSLTGNYGYTF.

The V gene is TRBV10-3, the J gene TRBJ2-3; no clear D. There are 16 residues in the CDR3. V was clipped by 2 bases and J by 3 bases, with 15 bases between them. Germline V gives CDR1 ENHRY, CDR2 SYGVKD. The CDR3 DNA reads TGTGCCATCAGTGAGGATCGGTTCCCGGGTACAGATACGCAGTATTTT. Translation: CAISEDRFPGTDTQYF.

This clone came up once. The chain couples TRBV29-1 to TRBJ1-1; the D is unclear. The V gene lost 6 bases and the J gene lost 1 base, with 9 bases spanning the gap. Germline V gene data show CDR1 as SQVTM and CDR2 as ANQGSEA. The CDR3 totals 12 residues. CDR3: CSVDRENTEAFF. Here the CDR3 DNA reads TGCAGCGTGGACCGGGAGAACACTGAAGCTTTCTTT.

The chain links TRBV6-1 to TRBJ2-7, with D tentatively TRBD1 or TRBD2 (5 bases each). The CDR3 loop spans 17 amino acids. Germline V lookup: CDR1 MNHNS, CDR2 SASEGT. V was shortened by 2 bases and J by 6 bases, with 23 bases between the two germline ends. The chain's CDR3 is CASSEYVGTPLVSEQYV. The CDR3 DNA reads as TGTGCCAGCAGTGAATATGTGGGGACCCCATTAGTTTCCGAGCAGTACGTC.

The V and J genes are TRBV9 and TRBJ1-2; D is uncertain. V dropped 3 bases and J dropped 2 bases, with 11 bases sitting between them. Per the germline V gene, CDR1 is SGDLS and CDR2 is YYNGEE. The CDR3 has 14 amino acids. DNA for the CDR3: TGTGCCAGCAGCGGGGCCCCTCTAAACTATGGCTACACCTTC. It translates to CASSGAPLNYGYTF. The whole variable domain, filled in from reference TRBV9 and TRBJ1-2, reads DSGVTQTPKHLITATGQRVTLRCSPRSGDLSVYWYQQSLDQGLQFLIQYYNGEERAKGNILERFSAQQFPDLHSELNLSSLELGDSALYFCASSGAPLNYGYTFGSGTRLTVV.

The DNA of the CDR3 is TGTGCCAGCAGCTTGGAGACAGGGGGTCTTTACTATAATTCACCCCTCCACTTT. This codes for CASSLETGGLYYNSPLHF. V is TRBV5-4 and J is TRBJ1-6, with 9 nucleotides matching TRBD1. Germline V gene sequence: CDR1 SGHNT, CDR2 YYREEE (reference sequence). The CDR3 is made up of 18 amino acids. Germline trimming cut 0 bases from V and 3 bases from J; bases unmatched to any gene: 7.

The chain joins TRBV10-3 to TRBJ2-5, with 7 nucleotides matching TRBD1. Looked up from germline, CDR1 is ENHRY and CDR2 is SYGVKD. V gave up 2 bases and J gave up 4 bases; unmatched junction bases: 4. The CDR3 is 14 amino acids. CDR3 DNA: TGTGCCATCAGTGAGGTAGGGGGCCGAGAGACCCAGTACTTC. It yields the protein CAISEVGGRETQYF.